This is a list of T cell receptor beta chains from one sample in a study of T-cell reconstitution after alpha-beta-depleted transplantation in children. TCRdb itself ran the PCR reads through MiXCR, one entry per CDR3 protein. Of about 980,000 distinct CDR3 sequences listed, about 31% were seen once; the top ten hold more than 25%. This specimen consisted of PBMCs, mostly from graft donor cells, obtained 360 days after TCRalphabeta/CD19-depleted stem cell transplant. These receptor sequences come from a boy younger than two who had a stem cell transplant for SCID, so the T cells may come from the graft donor. CDR3s include the opening cysteine and the closing phenylalanine or tryptophan. Each record gives: clone size, J gene, D gene, V gene, CDR3 DNA, CDR3 protein. A D gene is named only where the DNA matches it firmly. Rows give clone size only sometimes, using once, few, many, or a class for an expanded clone.

clone size: .
J gene: TRBJ2-5
D gene: .
V gene: TRBV4-1
CDR3 DNA: TGCGCCAGCAGCCAAGATAACGTCGAGACCCAGTACTTC
CDR3 protein: CASSQDNVETQYF

clone size: few
J gene: TRBJ2-5
D gene: .
V gene: TRBV5-1
CDR3 DNA: TGCGCCAGCAGCTTGAGGTTGGGTGGAGGAGAGACCCAGTACTTC
CDR3 protein: CASSLRLGGGETQYF

clone size: .
J gene: TRBJ2-5
D gene: .
V gene: TRBV12-5
CDR3 DNA: TGTGCTAGTGCCTCAGGGTTCGAGAAGACCCAGTACTTC
CDR3 protein: CASASGFEKTQYF

clone size: .
J gene: TRBJ1-1
D gene: TRBD1
V gene: TRBV6-5
CDR3 DNA: TGTGCCAGCAGTTCCTACAGGGGCCGCAGCTCTGAAGCTTTCTTT
CDR3 protein: CASSSYRGRSSEAFF

clone size: .
J gene: TRBJ1-6
D gene: .
V gene: TRBV7-2
CDR3 DNA: TGTGCCAGCAGCTTAGGTGGGGGAACCAGGTCACCCCTCCACTTT
CDR3 protein: CASSLGGGTRSPLHF

clone size: many
J gene: TRBJ2-2
D gene: TRBD1
V gene: TRBV27
CDR3 DNA: TGTGCCAGCAGTGGGGGACAGGTGGGAACCGGGGAGCTGTTTTTT
CDR3 protein: CASSGGQVGTGELFF

clone size: many
J gene: TRBJ2-1
D gene: .
V gene: TRBV7-9
CDR3 DNA: TGTGCCAGCAGCCCAGAGGGGAATGAGCAGTTCTTC
CDR3 protein: CASSPEGNEQFF

clone size: .
J gene: TRBJ2-2
D gene: .
V gene: TRBV2
CDR3 DNA: TGTGCCAGCAGTCAAACTCCCACCGGGGAGCTGTTTTTT
CDR3 protein: CASSQTPTGELFF

clone size: .
J gene: TRBJ1-2
D gene: .
V gene: TRBV20-1
CDR3 DNA: TGCAGTGCTGGCATCACAGGGTCGGATGGCTACACCTTC
CDR3 protein: CSAGITGSDGYTF

clone size: .
J gene: TRBJ2-1
D gene: .
V gene: TRBV29-1
CDR3 DNA: TGCAGCTCCGCTGTACAGGCCGACAATGAGCAGTTCTTC
CDR3 protein: CSSAVQADNEQFF

clone size: once
J gene: TRBJ2-2
D gene: TRBD1
V gene: TRBV5-1
CDR3 DNA: TGCGCCAGCAGCCTAGGGACAGTTTCCACCGGGGAGCTGTTTTTT
CDR3 protein: CASSLGTVSTGELFF

clone size: few
J gene: TRBJ2-3
D gene: .
V gene: TRBV15
CDR3 DNA: TGTGCCACCAGCAGAGATGCCCCTACGTTGAGGGGTACAGATACGCAGTATTTT
CDR3 protein: CATSRDAPTLRGTDTQYF

clone size: .
J gene: TRBJ1-5
D gene: .
V gene: TRBV20-1
CDR3 DNA: TGCAGTGCTAGAGAAGGAGGACAGAGCAATCAGCCCCAGCATTTT
CDR3 protein: CSAREGGQSNQPQHF

clone size: .
J gene: TRBJ2-2
D gene: .
V gene: TRBV30
CDR3 DNA: TGTGCCTGGAGAGGGACAAGGGGGAACACCGGGGAGCTGTTTTTT
CDR3 protein: CAWRGTRGNTGELFF

clone size: .
J gene: TRBJ1-5
D gene: .
V gene: TRBV2
CDR3 DNA: TGTGCCAGCAGCGTCGACTCGGGGACTTTGAATCAGCCCCAGCATTTT
CDR3 protein: CASSVDSGTLNQPQHF

clone size: .
J gene: TRBJ2-3
D gene: TRBD2
V gene: TRBV4-1
CDR3 DNA: TGCGCCAGCAGCCAGCCCTCTAGCGGGGTCAGCACAGATACGCAGTATTTT
CDR3 protein: CASSQPSSGVSTDTQYF

clone size: .
J gene: TRBJ1-1
D gene: .
V gene: TRBV7-9
CDR3 DNA: TGTGCCAGCAGCTTAGGGGCAGAAGCGAACACTGAAGCTTTCTTT
CDR3 protein: CASSLGAEANTEAFF

clone size: once
J gene: TRBJ1-3
D gene: .
V gene: TRBV28
CDR3 DNA: TGTGCCAGCAGTTTCCGGGGCCCTCCGGACACCATATATTTT
CDR3 protein: CASSFRGPPDTIYF

clone size: .
J gene: TRBJ1-2
D gene: .
V gene: TRBV21-1
CDR3 DNA: TGTGCCAGCAGCAAAGAGACAGGACATGCTAACTATGGCTACACCTTC
CDR3 protein: CASSKETGHANYGYTF

clone size: .
J gene: TRBJ1-5
D gene: .
V gene: TRBV9
CDR3 DNA: TGTGCCAGCAGCGTAGGCGGGGGGCGCGCTGAGCCCCAGCATTTT
CDR3 protein: CASSVGGGRAEPQHF

clone size: few
J gene: TRBJ2-3
D gene: .
V gene: TRBV12-3/TRBV12-4
CDR3 DNA: TGTGCCAGCAGTTTAGGAGGGGGGGGAGATACGCAGTATTTT
CDR3 protein: CASSLGGGGDTQYF

clone size: .
J gene: TRBJ2-3
D gene: .
V gene: TRBV7-3
CDR3 DNA: TGTGCCAGCAGCTTGTCCGGGACCATAACGGATACGCAGTATTTT
CDR3 protein: CASSLSGTITDTQYF

clone size: .
J gene: TRBJ2-1
D gene: TRBD1
V gene: TRBV29-1
CDR3 DNA: TGCAGCGTTGAGATTCCCGGGACAGGGATCGGTGAGCAGTTCTTC
CDR3 protein: CSVEIPGTGIGEQFF

clone size: .
J gene: TRBJ2-3
D gene: TRBD2
V gene: TRBV15
CDR3 DNA: TGTGCCACCGGGAAGGGACGGGGGGGCACAGATACGCAGTATTTT
CDR3 protein: CATGKGRGGTDTQYF

clone size: .
J gene: TRBJ2-2
D gene: TRBD2
V gene: TRBV4-1
CDR3 DNA: TGCGCCAGCAGCCTCGGTCGGGGGGGCCTGAACACCGGGGAGCTGTTTTTT
CDR3 protein: CASSLGRGGLNTGELFF

clone size: few
J gene: TRBJ1-1
D gene: .
V gene: TRBV3-1
CDR3 DNA: TGTGCCAGCAGCCAAGCTGGGAAGGGCGGCATGAACACTGAAGCTTTCTTT
CDR3 protein: CASSQAGKGGMNTEAFF

clone size: .
J gene: TRBJ1-2
D gene: .
V gene: TRBV7-9
CDR3 DNA: TGTGCCAGCAGCCTCCCGGGGCGCTATGGCTACACCTTC
CDR3 protein: CASSLPGRYGYTF